These 18 T cell receptor beta chains came from one sample sequenced in a study of neoadjuvant anti-PD-1 for oral cavity cancer. TCRdb's copy holds only in-frame clones and misses some; the assay was immunoSEQ multiplex PCR. The sample records approximately 7,600 clones, about 53% being singletons. Here the sequenced sample was tumor tissue, taken before nivolumab (anti-PD-1) treatment. The origin of the receptors is a person aged 40-85 years with oral cavity squamous cell carcinoma.

DNA of the CDR3: TGTGCCAGCAGTCTGGGACGGGGCACAGATACGCAGTATTTT. Its protein product is CASSLGRGTDTQYF. The chain couples TRBV6-5 to TRBJ2-3; perhaps D is TRBD1 or TRBD2 (5 bases each). V lost 5 bases and J lost 1, with 10 bases in between. The CDR3 loop spans 14 amino acids. Germline CDR1 reads MNHEY; CDR2 reads SVGAGI.

V is TRBV19 and J is TRBJ2-3; the D is unclear. Germline lookup yields CDR1 LNHDA and CDR2 SQIVND (reference sequence). This CDR3 region has 14 residues. Trimming removed 6 bases from V and 1 base from J, with 11 bases in between. CDR3 sequence: CASRPSGGTDTQYF. For the CDR3, the DNA is TGTGCCAGTAGACCCTCAGGAGGCACAGATACGCAGTATTTT.

This clone showed up just a few times. The gene calls are TRBV2 and TRBJ2-5; D ambiguous. Germline CDR1 and CDR2: SNHLY and FYNNEI. Trimming took 6 bases from V and 5 from J, leaving 10 bases between them. This CDR3 is built from 12 residues. DNA for the CDR3: TGTGCCAGCAGGGGTAGTGGGGAGACCCAGTACTTC. The encoded protein is CASRGSGETQYF.

This sequence joins TRBV5-1 and TRBJ2-6, with D tentatively TRBD1 (5 bases). There are 20 residues in the CDR3. Trimming removed 5 bases from V and 0 bases from J, with 24 bases in between. Germline V lookup: CDR1 SGHRS, CDR2 YFSETQ. CDR3: CASSQGWLARVGSGANVLTF. DNA of the CDR3: TGCGCCAGCAGTCAAGGGTGGCTGGCCAGGGTTGGCTCTGGGGCCAACGTCCTGACTTTC.

The V call is TRBV5-4, the J call TRBJ2-7; 8 bases agree with TRBD1. From germline, CDR1 is SGHNT and CDR2 YYREEE (reference sequence). The junction had 2 bases not matched to a gene; V was cut back by 2 bases and J by 1 base. There are 14 residues in the CDR3. In DNA form, the CDR3 reads TGTGCCAGCAGCTTCAGGGGGCTGTCCTACGAGCAGTACTTC. This translates into CASSFRGLSYEQYF.

J is TRBJ2-7 and V is TRBV6-5; 8 positions agree with TRBD2. J lost 6 bases, V lost 0 bases, and 10 bases had no gene match. The CDR3 totals 16 residues. The germline CDR1 and CDR2 sequences are MNHEY and SVGAGI. The CDR3 DNA sequence: TGTGCCAGCAGTTACTCCGGGAGCGGGAGTTACTCCGAGCAGTACTTC. Encoded protein: CASSYSGSGSYSEQYF.

The sample holds a few counts of this clone. The V call is TRBV6-1, the J call TRBJ1-5, with D possibly TRBD1 on 5 matching bases. V was trimmed by 8 bases and J by 6 bases, leaving 14 bases between them. The CDR3 contains 13 residues. Germline V gene data show CDR1 as MNHNS and CDR2 as SASEGT. The CDR3 DNA is TGTGCCAGCGGTTCCAGGGAAACTCAGCCCCAGCATTTT. Translating gives CASGSRETQPQHF.

This chain links TRBV5-1 with TRBJ2-2; TRBD2 might be the D (5 bases). The CDR3 totals 16 residues. CDR1 is SGHRS, CDR2 YFSETQ, per germline. V shed 0 bases and J shed 1 base, with 10 bases lying between them. As DNA, the CDR3 is TGCGCCAGCAGCTTGGCTCCAGCGGTGAACACCGGGGAGCTGTTTTTT. Its translation: CASSLAPAVNTGELFF.

This chain links TRBV11-2 with TRBJ2-3, with TRBD2 matching over 10 bases. This CDR3 is 15 amino acids long. V was clipped by 6 bases and J by 1 base; unmatched bases: 4. Germline V gives CDR1 SGHAT, CDR2 FQNNGV. This CDR3 is CASRLAGWGTDTQYF. The CDR3, as DNA: TGTGCCAGCAGACTAGCGGGGTGGGGCACAGATACGCAGTATTTT.

This chain links TRBV5-1 with TRBJ2-2, with 9 bases identical to TRBD2. CDR3 length equals 18 residues. The V gene's germline CDR1 is SGHRS and CDR2 YFSETQ. Unmatched junction bases numbered 11, after V lost 5 bases and J lost 0 bases. The CDR3, as DNA: TGCGCCAGCAGACTGACTAGCGGCAGACTGACGAACACCGGGGAGCTGTTTTTT. Translation: CASRLTSGRLTNTGELFF.

This clone was recorded only once. The V call is TRBV19, the J call TRBJ2-2; weak D call: TRBD1 (6 bases). Germline CDR1 reads LNHDA; CDR2 reads SQIVND (reference sequence). This CDR3 comprises 15 residues. V was shortened by 2 bases and J by 7 bases, with 14 bases between the two germline ends. Written as DNA, the CDR3 is TGTGCCAGTAGTATACAACAGGGCTCCGGCGGGGAGCTGTTTTTT. It translates to CASSIQQGSGGELFF.

This chain connects TRBV11-2 to TRBJ2-3; TRBD2 aligns across 11 bases. The CDR3 covers 18 residues. CDR1 is SGHAT and CDR2 is FQNNGV in the germline V gene. Trimming at V came to 4 bases and at J to 8 bases, leaving 17 bases not matched to a gene. CDR3 sequence (DNA): TGTGCCAGCAGCTCGGACGAGGTAGCGGGAGGGCCTGAGGGTACGCAGTATTTT. It yields the protein CASSSDEVAGGPEGTQYF.

This clone was observed a single time. The V call is TRBV2, the J call TRBJ2-2; 7 bases map to TRBD1. Germline V CDR1 and CDR2: SNHLY, FYNNEI. V lost 6 bases and J lost 0; bases outside the gene matches: 4. The CDR3 totals 15 residues. This chain's CDR3 is CASRTGTANTGELFF. CDR3 DNA sequence: TGTGCCAGCAGAACCGGGACAGCGAACACCGGGGAGCTGTTTTTT.

The DNA of the CDR3 is TGTGCCTGGAGCGGAACCCTGAACACTGAAGCTTTCTTT. This sequence encodes CAWSGTLNTEAFF. This chain joins TRBV30 and TRBJ1-1; D not certain. This CDR3 has 13 residues. Germline CDR1 and CDR2: GTSNPN and SVGIG (reference sequence). The germline V and J ends were trimmed by 3 bases and 0 bases, with 8 bases remaining between them.

This clone is medium-sized (0.01 to 0.1%) in the sample. The CDR3, as DNA: TGTGCCAGCAGTGAAGACGGGGTCCGGGAGACCCAGTACTTC. Translation gives CASSEDGVRETQYF. V is TRBV2 and J is TRBJ2-5; possibly TRBD2 for D (5 bases). The CDR3 length is 14 residues. V was trimmed by 1 base and J by 5 bases, leaving 11 bases between them. CDR1 and CDR2 from the germline V gene are SNHLY and FYNNEI.

This clone was recorded a few times. The chain has TRBV4-1 and TRBJ2-7, with D tentatively TRBD2 (5 bases). Trimming took 3 bases from V and 4 from J, leaving 13 bases between them. Germline V gene lookup returns CDR1 MGHRA and CDR2 YSYEKL. The CDR3 length is 14 residues. The CDR3 here is CASSQVASGYEQYF. DNA of the CDR3: TGCGCCAGCAGCCAGGTGGCCTCGGGGTACGAGCAGTACTTC.

This clone occurred a few times. The rearrangement uses TRBV6-6 and TRBJ1-4; D gene ambiguous. Trimming pared 7 bases from V and 8 bases from J, leaving 8 bases between. Germline values: CDR1 MNHNY, CDR2 SVGAGI (reference sequence). CDR3 length: 11 residues. CDR3 protein: CASTFNEKLFF. In DNA, the CDR3 is TGTGCCAGCACCTTTAACGAAAAACTGTTTTTT.

The chain combines TRBV27 with TRBJ2-1, with unresolved D. There are 14 residues in the CDR3. The germline V and J ends were trimmed by 3 bases and 5 bases, with 11 bases remaining between them. Germline CDR1 is MNHEY and CDR2 is SMNVEV (reference sequence). This CDR3 is CASSFWGSDNEQFF. CDR3 nucleotides: TGTGCCAGCAGTTTCTGGGGAAGCGACAATGAGCAGTTCTTC.